The next 10 T cell receptor beta chains were all read from a single sample in a study of T cells after yellow fever vaccination. TCRdb processed the 5' RACE reads anew with MiXCR; each CDR3 protein has one entry. The sample includes under 600,000 distinct CDR3 sequences, approximately 13% of them seen just once. Material: PBMCs, obtained on the day of the yellow fever booster vaccination. The receptors were sampled from a man aged 25 to 45 who received the YFV17D yellow fever vaccine.

The chain joins TRBV29-1 to TRBJ2-3; D unresolved. The CDR3 has 13 amino acids. Germline V lookup: CDR1 SQVTM, CDR2 ANQGSEA. Deletions cut 0 bases from V and 1 base from J, with 5 bases between. Here the CDR3 reads CSVEDPRTDTQYF. The DNA for the CDR3 is TGCAGCGTTGAAGATCCCCGCACAGATACGCAGTATTTT.

The V and J genes are TRBV7-2 and TRBJ2-3; TRBD1 agrees at 7 bases. Per the germline V gene, CDR1 is SGHTA and CDR2 is FQGNSA. The CDR3 sequence is 13 residues long. J lost 3 bases, V lost 9 bases, and 6 bases had no gene match. The CDR3 is CASDRDLTDTQYF. The DNA of the CDR3 is TGTGCCAGTGACAGGGATTTAACAGATACGCAGTATTTT.

V is TRBV29-1 and J is TRBJ1-5; 8 bases agree with TRBD1. The germline V gene has CDR1 SQVTM and CDR2 ANQGSEA. This CDR3 spans 14 amino acids. V was pared by 1 base and J by 6 bases, with 5 bases of the junction left unmatched. In DNA, the CDR3 is TGCAGCGTTGAAGGCCAGGGGGCAGGTCAGCCCCAGCATTTT. It encodes CSVEGQGAGQPQHF.

In its sample, this clonotype was seen many times. The chain uses TRBV28 and TRBJ2-5; unclear D gene. Trimming stripped 3 bases from V and 7 bases from J, with 12 bases between. CDR1 and CDR2 (germline): MDHEN, SYDVKM. The CDR3 has 13 amino acids. The CDR3 is CASSFGQWGTQYF. The CDR3 bases are TGTGCCAGCAGTTTTGGGCAGTGGGGGACCCAGTACTTC.

The V call is TRBV2, the J call TRBJ1-6; a weak D match, TRBD1 (6 bases). Germline V gene data show CDR1 as SNHLY and CDR2 as FYNNEI. The CDR3 is made up of 14 amino acids. Here the CDR3 reads CTICSTGDNSPLHF. The CDR3 nucleotides read TGTACCATCTGCTCGACAGGAGATAATTCACCCCTCCACTTT.

This clonotype has a handful of counts. The gene calls are TRBV7-2 and TRBJ2-2; possibly TRBD1 for D (5 bases). Germline assignment: CDR1 SGHTA and CDR2 FQGNSA. The CDR3 runs to 15 residues. Trimming stripped 4 bases from V and 5 bases from J, with 14 bases between. The DNA of the CDR3 is TGTGCCAGCAGCTCTAACCAGGGTTGGACCGGGGAGCTGTTTTTT. This encodes CASSSNQGWTGELFF. The full variable domain, rest sourced from reference TRBV7-2 and TRBJ2-2, is GAGVSQSPSNKVTEKGKDVELRCDPISGHTALYWYRQSLGQGLEFLIYFQGNSAPDKSGLPSDRFSAERTGGSVSTLTIQRTQQEDSAVYLCASSSNQGWTGELFFGEGSRLTVL.

The rearrangement links TRBV20-1 to TRBJ1-1; D is possibly TRBD1 (5 bases). From germline, CDR1 is DFQATT and CDR2 SNEGSKA (reference sequence). This CDR3 has 13 residues. V was shortened by 5 bases and J by 0 bases, with 10 bases between the two germline ends. CDR3 loop: CSADRIMNTEAFF. DNA for the CDR3: TGCAGTGCTGACAGAATCATGAACACTGAAGCTTTCTTT.

The rearrangement uses TRBV10-3 and TRBJ1-4; 7 nucleotides line up with TRBD1. Trimming at V came to 6 bases and at J to 7 bases, leaving 5 bases not matched to a gene. This CDR3 has 13 residues. Germline V gene data show CDR1 as ENHRY and CDR2 as SYGVKD. CDR3 in amino acids: CAIREQGSEKLFF. The CDR3 DNA is TGTGCCATCAGAGAACAGGGGAGTGAAAAACTGTTTTTT.

In its sample, this clonotype was seen a few times. The genes are TRBV20-1 and TRBJ2-2; D unclear. Germline loops: CDR1 DFQATT, CDR2 SNEGSKA (reference sequence). Deletions cut 0 bases from V and 1 base from J, with 6 bases between. The CDR3 contains 14 residues. The CDR3 nucleotides read TGCAGTGCTAGAGATGGTGTGAACACCGGGGAGCTGTTTTTT. Translating it yields CSARDGVNTGELFF.

This clonotype has a handful of counts. This rearrangement joins TRBV15 to TRBJ2-7, with D possibly called TRBD1 or TRBD2 (5 bases each). V was clipped by 3 bases and J by 3 bases, with 12 bases between them. The CDR3 covers 14 residues. From germline, CDR1 is LNHNV and CDR2 YYDKDF (reference sequence). The CDR3: CATSSRDEIYEQYF. CDR3 in DNA: TGTGCCACCAGCAGCAGGGACGAAATCTACGAGCAGTACTTC.